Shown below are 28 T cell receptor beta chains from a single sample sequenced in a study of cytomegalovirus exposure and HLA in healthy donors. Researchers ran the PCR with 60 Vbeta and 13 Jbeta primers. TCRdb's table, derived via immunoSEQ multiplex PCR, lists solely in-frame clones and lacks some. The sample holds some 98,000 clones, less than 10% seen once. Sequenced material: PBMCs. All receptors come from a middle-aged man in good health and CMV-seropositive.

The CDR3 sequence is CASRTWQETTYEQYF. Written as DNA, the CDR3 is TGTGCCAGCAGGACTTGGCAGGAGACTACCTACGAGCAGTACTTC. The chain is built from TRBV27 and TRBJ2-7, with a tentative D call TRBD2 (5 bases). Trimming pared 6 bases from V and 2 bases from J, leaving 17 bases between. In germline, CDR1 is MNHEY, CDR2 SMNVEV (reference sequence). The CDR3 is 15 residues long.

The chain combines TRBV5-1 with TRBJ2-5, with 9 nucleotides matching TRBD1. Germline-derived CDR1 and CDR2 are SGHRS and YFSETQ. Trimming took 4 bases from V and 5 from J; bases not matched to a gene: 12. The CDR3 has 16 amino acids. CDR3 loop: CASSPDLQGAGETQYF. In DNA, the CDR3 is TGCGCCAGCAGCCCGGACTTACAGGGGGCTGGGGAGACCCAGTACTTC.

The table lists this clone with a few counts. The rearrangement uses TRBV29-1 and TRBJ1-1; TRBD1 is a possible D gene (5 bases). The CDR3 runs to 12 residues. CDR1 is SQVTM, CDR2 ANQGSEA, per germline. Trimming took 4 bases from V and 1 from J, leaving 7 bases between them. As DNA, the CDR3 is TGCAGCGTTGTCGGGGGGAACACTGAAGCTTTCTTT. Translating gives CSVVGGNTEAFF. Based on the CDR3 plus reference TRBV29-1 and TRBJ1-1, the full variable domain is SAVISQKPSRDICQRGTSLTIQCQVDSQVTMMFWYRQQPGQSLTLIATANQGSEATYESGFVIDKFPISRPNLTFSTLTVSNMSPEDSSIYLCSVVGGNTEAFFGQGTRLTVV.

CDR3 loop: CASSQGTSGNYEQYF. The CDR3 region has the DNA TGCGCCAGCAGCCAAGGGACTAGCGGCAACTACGAGCAGTACTTC. V and J are TRBV4-1 and TRBJ2-7; 10 nucleotides align to TRBD2. Germline CDR1 MGHRA, CDR2 YSYEKL. The CDR3 extends over 15 amino acids. With V trimmed by 1 base and J by 3 bases, 3 bases remained unmatched.

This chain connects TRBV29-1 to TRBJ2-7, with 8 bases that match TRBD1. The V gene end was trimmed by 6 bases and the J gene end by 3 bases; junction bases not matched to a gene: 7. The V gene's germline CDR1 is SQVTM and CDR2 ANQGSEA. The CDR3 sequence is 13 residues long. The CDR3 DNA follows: TGCAGCGTCACTGGGACAGGAGGCTACGAGCAGTACTTC. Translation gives CSVTGTGGYEQYF.

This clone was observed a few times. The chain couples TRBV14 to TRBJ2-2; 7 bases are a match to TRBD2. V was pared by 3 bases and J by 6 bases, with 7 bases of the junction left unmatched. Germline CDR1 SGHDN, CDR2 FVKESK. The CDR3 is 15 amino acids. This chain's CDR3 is CASSHGRLFPGELFF. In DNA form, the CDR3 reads TGTGCCAGCAGCCACGGGAGGCTCTTCCCCGGGGAGCTGTTTTTT. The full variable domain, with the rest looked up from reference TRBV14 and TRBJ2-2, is EAGVTQFPSHSVIEKGQTVTLRCDPISGHDNLYWYRRVMGKEIKFLLHFVKESKQDESGMPNNRFLAERTGGTYSTLKVQPAELEDSGVYFCASSHGRLFPGELFFGEGSRLTVL.

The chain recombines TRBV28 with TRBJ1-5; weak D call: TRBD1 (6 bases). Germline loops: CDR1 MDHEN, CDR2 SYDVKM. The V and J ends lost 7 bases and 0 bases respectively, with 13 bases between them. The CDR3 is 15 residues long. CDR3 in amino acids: CASNREWGSNQPQHF. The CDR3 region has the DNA TGTGCCAGCAACAGGGAATGGGGTAGCAATCAGCCCCAGCATTTT.

The CDR3 nucleotides are TGTGCCAGTAGTATTGACAGGGTCTATAGCAATCAGCCCCAGCATTTT. This gives the protein CASSIDRVYSNQPQHF. The gene calls are TRBV19 and TRBJ1-5; the match to TRBD1 covers 7 bases. This CDR3 is 16 amino acids long. The V gene end was trimmed by 3 bases and the J gene end by 0 bases; junction bases not matched to a gene: 5. CDR1 is LNHDA, CDR2 SQIVND, per germline (reference sequence).

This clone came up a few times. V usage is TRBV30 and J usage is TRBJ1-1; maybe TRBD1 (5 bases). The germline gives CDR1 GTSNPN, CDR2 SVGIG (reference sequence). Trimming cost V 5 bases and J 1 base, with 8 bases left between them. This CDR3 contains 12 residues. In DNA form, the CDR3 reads TGTGCCTGGTCCGGGGGGAACACTGAAGCTTTCTTT. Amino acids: CAWSGGNTEAFF.

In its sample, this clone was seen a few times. As DNA, the CDR3 is TGTGCCAGCAGCCTAACCTCGTATGGCTACACCTTC. Amino acids: CASSLTSYGYTF. The rearrangement joins TRBV28 to TRBJ1-2; D not resolved. CDR3 length equals 12 residues. V shed 6 bases and J shed 5 bases, with 10 bases lying between them. CDR1 and CDR2 from the germline V gene are MDHEN and SYDVKM.

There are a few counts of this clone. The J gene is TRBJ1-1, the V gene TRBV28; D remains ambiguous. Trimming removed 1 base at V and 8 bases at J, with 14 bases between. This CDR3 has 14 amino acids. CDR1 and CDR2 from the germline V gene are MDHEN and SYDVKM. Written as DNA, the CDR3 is TGTGCCAGCAGTTTATCCGGGTCCGGTAGGGAAGCTTTCTTT. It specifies CASSLSGSGREAFF. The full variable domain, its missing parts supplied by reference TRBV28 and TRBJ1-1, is DVKVTQSSRYLVKRTGEKVFLECVQDMDHENMFWYRQDPGLGLRLIYFSYDVKMKEKGDIPEGYSVSREKKERFSLILESASTNQTSMYLCASSLSGSGREAFFGQGTRLTVV.

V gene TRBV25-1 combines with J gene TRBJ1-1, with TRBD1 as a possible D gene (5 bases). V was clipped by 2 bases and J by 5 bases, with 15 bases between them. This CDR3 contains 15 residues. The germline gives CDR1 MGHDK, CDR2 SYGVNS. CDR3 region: CASSETVRGSTEAFF. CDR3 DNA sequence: TGTGCCAGCAGTGAAACTGTGCGGGGGTCAACTGAAGCTTTCTTT.

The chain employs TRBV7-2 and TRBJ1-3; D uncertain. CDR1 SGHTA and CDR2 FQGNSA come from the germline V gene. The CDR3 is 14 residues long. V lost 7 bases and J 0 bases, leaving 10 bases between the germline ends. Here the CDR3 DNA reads TGTGCCAGCATCAAAGAGGGCTCTGGAAACACCATATATTTT. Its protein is CASIKEGSGNTIYF.

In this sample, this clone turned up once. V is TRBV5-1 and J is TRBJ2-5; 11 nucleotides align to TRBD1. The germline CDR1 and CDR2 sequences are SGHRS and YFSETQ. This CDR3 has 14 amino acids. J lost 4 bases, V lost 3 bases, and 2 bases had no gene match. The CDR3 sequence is CASSSGTGGETQYF. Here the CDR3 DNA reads TGCGCCAGCAGCTCTGGGACAGGGGGAGAGACCCAGTACTTC.

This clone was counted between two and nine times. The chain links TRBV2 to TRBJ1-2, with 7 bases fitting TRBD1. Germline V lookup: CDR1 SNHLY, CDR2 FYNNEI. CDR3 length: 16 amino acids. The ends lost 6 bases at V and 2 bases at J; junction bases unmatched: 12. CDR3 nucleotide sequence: TGTGCCAGCAGGGACACCATGGACAGGCCCAACTATGGCTACACCTTC. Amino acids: CASRDTMDRPNYGYTF.

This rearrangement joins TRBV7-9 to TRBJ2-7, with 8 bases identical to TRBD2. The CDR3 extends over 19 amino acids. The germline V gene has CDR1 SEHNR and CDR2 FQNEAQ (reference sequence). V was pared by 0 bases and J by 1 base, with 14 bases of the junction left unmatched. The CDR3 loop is CASSLAGSGSSGPSYEQYF. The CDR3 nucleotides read TGTGCCAGCAGCTTAGCAGGGAGCGGTTCTAGCGGGCCTTCCTACGAGCAGTACTTC.

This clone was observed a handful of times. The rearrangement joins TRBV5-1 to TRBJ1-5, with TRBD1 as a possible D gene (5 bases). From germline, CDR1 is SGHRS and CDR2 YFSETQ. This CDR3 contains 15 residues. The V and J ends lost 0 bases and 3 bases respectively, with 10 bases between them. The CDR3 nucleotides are TGCGCCAGCAGCTTGGTAGGGGCCCCCAATCAGCCCCAGCATTTT. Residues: CASSLVGAPNQPQHF.

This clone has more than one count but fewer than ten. CDR3 in amino acids: CSAGQTYGYTF. The CDR3 coding sequence is TGCAGCGCAGGACAGACCTATGGCTACACCTTC. The V call is TRBV29-1, the J call TRBJ1-2; perhaps TRBD1 as D (6 bases). The CDR3 totals 11 residues. Per the germline V gene, CDR1 is SQVTM and CDR2 is ANQGSEA. With 7 bases removed from V and 4 bases from J, the gap between germline ends came to 10 bases.

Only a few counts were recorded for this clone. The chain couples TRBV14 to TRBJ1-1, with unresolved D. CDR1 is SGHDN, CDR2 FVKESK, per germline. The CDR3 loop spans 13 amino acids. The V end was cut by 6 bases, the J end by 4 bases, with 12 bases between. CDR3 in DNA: TGTGCCAGCAGTCGGGAATTGGGCACTGAAGCTTTCTTT. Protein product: CASSRELGTEAFF.

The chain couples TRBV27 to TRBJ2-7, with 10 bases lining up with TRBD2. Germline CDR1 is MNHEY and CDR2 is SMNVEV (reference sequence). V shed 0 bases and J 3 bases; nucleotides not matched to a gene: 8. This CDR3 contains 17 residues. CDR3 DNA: TGTGCCAGCAGTTTATCGGTCGGTCTAGCGGGAGTCTACGAGCAGTACTTC. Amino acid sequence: CASSLSVGLAGVYEQYF.

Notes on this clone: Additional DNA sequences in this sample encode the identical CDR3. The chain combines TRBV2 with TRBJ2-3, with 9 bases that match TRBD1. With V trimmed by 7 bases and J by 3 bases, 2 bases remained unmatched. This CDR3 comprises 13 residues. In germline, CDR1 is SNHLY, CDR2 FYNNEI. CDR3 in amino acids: CASNRGRTDTQYF. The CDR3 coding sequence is TGTGCCAGCAACAGGGGGCGAACAGATACGCAGTATTTT.

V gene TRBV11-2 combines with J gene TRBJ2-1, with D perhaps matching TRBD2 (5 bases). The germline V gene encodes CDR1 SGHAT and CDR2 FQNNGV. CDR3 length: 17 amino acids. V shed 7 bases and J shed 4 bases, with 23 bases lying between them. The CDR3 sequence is CASTGLAGFVGYNEQFF. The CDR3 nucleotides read TGTGCCAGCACCGGGCTAGCCGGCTTCGTGGGGTACAATGAGCAGTTCTTC.

The CDR3 loop reads CASSPWDRRETQYF. The CDR3 bases are TGTGCCAGCAGCCCTTGGGACAGGCGGGAGACCCAGTACTTC. V is TRBV27 and J is TRBJ2-5; 8 nucleotides align to TRBD1. The CDR3 totals 14 residues. Per germline, CDR1 MNHEY and CDR2 SMNVEV (reference sequence). The trim removed 6 bases at V and 5 bases at J, leaving 8 bases unmatched.

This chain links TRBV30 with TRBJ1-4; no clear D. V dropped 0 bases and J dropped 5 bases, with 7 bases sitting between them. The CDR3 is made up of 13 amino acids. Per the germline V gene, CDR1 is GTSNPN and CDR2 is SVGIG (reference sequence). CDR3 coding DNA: TGTGCCTGGAGTGTTGGAGGGAATGAAAAACTGTTTTTT. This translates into CAWSVGGNEKLFF.

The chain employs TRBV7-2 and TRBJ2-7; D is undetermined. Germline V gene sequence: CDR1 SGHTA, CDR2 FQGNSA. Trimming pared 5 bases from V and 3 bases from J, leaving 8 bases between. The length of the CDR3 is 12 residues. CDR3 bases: TGTGCCAGCAGCCCCCTCCGCTACGAGCAGTACTTC. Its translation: CASSPLRYEQYF.

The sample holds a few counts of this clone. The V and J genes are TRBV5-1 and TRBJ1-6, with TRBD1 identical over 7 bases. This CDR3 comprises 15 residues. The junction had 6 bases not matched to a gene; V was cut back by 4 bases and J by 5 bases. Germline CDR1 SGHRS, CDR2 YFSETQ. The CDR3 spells CASSAATGNNSPLHF. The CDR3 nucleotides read TGCGCCAGCAGCGCCGCGACAGGGAATAATTCACCCCTCCACTTT.

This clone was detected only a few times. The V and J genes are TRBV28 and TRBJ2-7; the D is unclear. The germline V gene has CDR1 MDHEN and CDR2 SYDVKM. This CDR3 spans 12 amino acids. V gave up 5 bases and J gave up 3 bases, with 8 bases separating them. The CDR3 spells CASSPPNYEQYF. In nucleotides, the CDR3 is TGTGCCAGCAGTCCCCCAAACTACGAGCAGTACTTC.

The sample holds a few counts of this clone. As DNA, the CDR3 is TGTGCCAGCAGTACGGACAGGGGCGAGGACTATGGCTACACCTTC. As protein: CASSTDRGEDYGYTF. The V and J genes are TRBV28 and TRBJ1-2; 9 positions agree with TRBD1. The CDR3 consists of 15 residues. The J segment lost 3 bases and the V segment lost 5 bases, leaving 7 bases of the junction unmatched. Germline loops: CDR1 MDHEN, CDR2 SYDVKM.